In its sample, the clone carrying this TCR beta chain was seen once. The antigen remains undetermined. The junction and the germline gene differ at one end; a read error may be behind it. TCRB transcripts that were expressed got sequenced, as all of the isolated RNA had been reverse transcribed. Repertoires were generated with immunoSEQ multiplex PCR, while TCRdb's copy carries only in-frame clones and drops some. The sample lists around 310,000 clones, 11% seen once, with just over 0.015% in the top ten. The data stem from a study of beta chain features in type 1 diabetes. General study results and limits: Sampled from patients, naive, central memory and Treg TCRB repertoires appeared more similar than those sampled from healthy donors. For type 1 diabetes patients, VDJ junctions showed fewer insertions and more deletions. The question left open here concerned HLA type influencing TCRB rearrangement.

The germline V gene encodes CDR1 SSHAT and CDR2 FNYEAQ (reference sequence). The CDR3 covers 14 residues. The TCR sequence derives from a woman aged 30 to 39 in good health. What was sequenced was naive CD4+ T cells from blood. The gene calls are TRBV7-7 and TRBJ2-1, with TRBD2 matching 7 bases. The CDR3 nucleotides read TGTGCTAGCAGCTTACGGGGGGACTACAATGAGCAGTTCTTC. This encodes CASSLRGDYNEQFF.